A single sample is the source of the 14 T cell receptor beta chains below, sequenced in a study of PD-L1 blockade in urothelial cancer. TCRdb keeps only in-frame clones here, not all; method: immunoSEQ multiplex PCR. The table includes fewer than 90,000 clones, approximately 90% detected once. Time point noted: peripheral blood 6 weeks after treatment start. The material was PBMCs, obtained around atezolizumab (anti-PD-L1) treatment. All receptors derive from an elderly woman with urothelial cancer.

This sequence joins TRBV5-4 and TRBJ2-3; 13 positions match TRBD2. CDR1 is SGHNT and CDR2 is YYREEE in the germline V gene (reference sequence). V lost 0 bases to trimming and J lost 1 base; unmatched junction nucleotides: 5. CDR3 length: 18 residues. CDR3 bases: TGTGCCAGCAGCTTGGGGACTAGCGGGAGTCGGGGCACAGATACGCAGTATTTT. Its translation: CASSLGTSGSRGTDTQYF. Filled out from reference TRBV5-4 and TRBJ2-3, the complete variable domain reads ETGVTQSPTHLIKTRGQQVTLRCSSQSGHNTVSWYQQALGQGPQFIFQYYREEENGRGNFPPRFSGLQFPNYSSELNVNALELDDSALYLCASSLGTSGSRGTDTQYFGPGTRLTVL.

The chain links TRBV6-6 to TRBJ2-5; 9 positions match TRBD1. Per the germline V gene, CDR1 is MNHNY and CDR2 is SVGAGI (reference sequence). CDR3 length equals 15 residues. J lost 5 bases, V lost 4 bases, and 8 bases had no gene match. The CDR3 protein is CASSSGDRASETQYF. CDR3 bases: TGTGCCAGCAGTTCAGGGGACAGGGCGTCTGAGACCCAGTACTTC.

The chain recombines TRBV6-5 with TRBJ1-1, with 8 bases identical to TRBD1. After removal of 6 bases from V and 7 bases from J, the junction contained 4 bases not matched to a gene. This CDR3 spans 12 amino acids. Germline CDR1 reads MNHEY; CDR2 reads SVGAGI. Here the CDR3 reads CASRDRVHEAFF. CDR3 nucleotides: TGTGCCAGCAGGGACAGGGTTCATGAAGCTTTCTTT.

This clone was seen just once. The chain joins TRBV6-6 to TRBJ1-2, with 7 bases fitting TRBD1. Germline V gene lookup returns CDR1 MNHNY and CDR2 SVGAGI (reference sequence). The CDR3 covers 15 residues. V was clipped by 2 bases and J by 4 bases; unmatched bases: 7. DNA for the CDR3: TGTGCCAGCAGTTACGAGGAAGGGGGCGTCTATGGCTACACCTTC. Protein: CASSYEEGGVYGYTF.

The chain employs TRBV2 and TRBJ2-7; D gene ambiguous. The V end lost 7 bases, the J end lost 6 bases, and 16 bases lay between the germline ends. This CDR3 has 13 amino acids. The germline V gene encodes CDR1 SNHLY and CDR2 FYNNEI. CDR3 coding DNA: TGTGCCAGCACCTACCGTGTACAGTCCGAGCAGTACTTC. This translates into CASTYRVQSEQYF. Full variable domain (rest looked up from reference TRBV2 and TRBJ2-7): EPEVTQTPSHQVTQMGQEVILRCVPISNHLYFYWYRQILGQKVEFLVSFYNNEISEKSEIFDDQFSVERPDGSNFTLKIRSTKLEDSAMYFCASTYRVQSEQYFGPGTRLTVT.

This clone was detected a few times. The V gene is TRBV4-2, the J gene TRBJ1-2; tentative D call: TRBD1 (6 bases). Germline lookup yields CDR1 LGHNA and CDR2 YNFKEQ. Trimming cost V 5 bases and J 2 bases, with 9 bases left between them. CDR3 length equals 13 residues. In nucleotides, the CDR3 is TGTGCCAGCAGCGTGACAGGAAACTATGGCTACACCTTC. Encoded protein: CASSVTGNYGYTF.

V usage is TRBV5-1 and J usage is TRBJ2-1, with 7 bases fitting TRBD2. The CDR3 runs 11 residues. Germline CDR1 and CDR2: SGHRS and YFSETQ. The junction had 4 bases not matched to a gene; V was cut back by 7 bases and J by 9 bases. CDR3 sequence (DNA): TGCGCCAGCGTATCGGGGGGTGAGCAGTTCTTC. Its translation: CASVSGGEQFF.

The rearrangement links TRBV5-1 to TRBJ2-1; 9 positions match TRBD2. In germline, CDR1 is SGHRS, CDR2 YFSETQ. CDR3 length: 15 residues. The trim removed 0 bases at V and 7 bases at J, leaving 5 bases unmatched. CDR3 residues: CASSLVVAGDNEQFF. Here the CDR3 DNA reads TGCGCCAGCAGCTTGGTAGTAGCGGGAGATAATGAGCAGTTCTTC. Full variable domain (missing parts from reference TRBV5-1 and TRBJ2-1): KAGVTQTPRYLIKTRGQQVTLSCSPISGHRSVSWYQQTPGQGLQFLFEYFSETQRNKGNFPGRFSGRQFSNSRSEMNVSTLELGDSALYLCASSLVVAGDNEQFFGPGTRLTVL.

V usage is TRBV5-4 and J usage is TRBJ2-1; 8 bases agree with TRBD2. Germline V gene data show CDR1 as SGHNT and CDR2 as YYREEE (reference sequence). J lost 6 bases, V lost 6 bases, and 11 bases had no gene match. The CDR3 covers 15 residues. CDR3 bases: TGTGCCAGCACGGTAACGGGAGGGCCCGGCAATGAGCAGTTCTTC. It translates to CASTVTGGPGNEQFF.

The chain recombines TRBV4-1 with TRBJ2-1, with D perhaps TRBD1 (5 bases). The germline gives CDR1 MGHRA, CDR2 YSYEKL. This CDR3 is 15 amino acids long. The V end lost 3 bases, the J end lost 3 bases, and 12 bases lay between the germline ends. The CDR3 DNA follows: TGCGCCAGCAGCCAGAGGTATGACAGCTACAATGAGCAGTTCTTC. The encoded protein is CASSQRYDSYNEQFF.

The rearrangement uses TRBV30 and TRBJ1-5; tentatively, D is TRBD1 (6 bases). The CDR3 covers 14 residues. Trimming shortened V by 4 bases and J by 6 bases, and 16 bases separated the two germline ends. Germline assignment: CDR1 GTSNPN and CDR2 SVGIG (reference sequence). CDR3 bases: TGTGCCTGGACAGGGGCTCTTTTCGGTCAGCCCCAGCATTTT. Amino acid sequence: CAWTGALFGQPQHF.

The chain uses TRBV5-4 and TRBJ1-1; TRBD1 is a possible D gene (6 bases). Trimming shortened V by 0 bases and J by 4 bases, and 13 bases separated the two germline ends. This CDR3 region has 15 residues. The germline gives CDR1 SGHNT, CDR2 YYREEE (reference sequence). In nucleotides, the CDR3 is TGTGCCAGCAGCTTGGGCGGGGGCGCATCCACTGAAGCTTTCTTT. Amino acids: CASSLGGGASTEAFF.

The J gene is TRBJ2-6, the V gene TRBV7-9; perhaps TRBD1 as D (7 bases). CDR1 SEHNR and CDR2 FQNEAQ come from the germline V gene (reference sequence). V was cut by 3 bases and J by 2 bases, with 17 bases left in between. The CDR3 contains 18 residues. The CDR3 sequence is CASSFPGGGGAGANVLTF. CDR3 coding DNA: TGTGCCAGCAGCTTTCCAGGGGGAGGCGGCGCTGGGGCCAACGTCCTGACTTTC. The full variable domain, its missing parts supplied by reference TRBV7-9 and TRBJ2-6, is DTGVSQNPRHKITKRGQNVTFRCDPISEHNRLYWYRQTLGQGPEFLTYFQNEAQLEKSRLLSDRFSAERPKGSFSTLEIQRTEQGDSAMYLCASSFPGGGGAGANVLTFGAGSRLTVL.

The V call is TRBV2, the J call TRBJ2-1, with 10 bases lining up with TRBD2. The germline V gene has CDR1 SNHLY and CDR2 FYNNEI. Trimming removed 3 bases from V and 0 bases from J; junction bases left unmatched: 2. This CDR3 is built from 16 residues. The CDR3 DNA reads TGTGCCAGCAGTGACGCTAGCGGGAGCTCCTACAATGAGCAGTTCTTC. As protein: CASSDASGSSYNEQFF. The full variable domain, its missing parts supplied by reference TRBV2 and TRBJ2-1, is EPEVTQTPSHQVTQMGQEVILRCVPISNHLYFYWYRQILGQKVEFLVSFYNNEISEKSEIFDDQFSVERPDGSNFTLKIRSTKLEDSAMYFCASSDASGSSYNEQFFGPGTRLTVL.